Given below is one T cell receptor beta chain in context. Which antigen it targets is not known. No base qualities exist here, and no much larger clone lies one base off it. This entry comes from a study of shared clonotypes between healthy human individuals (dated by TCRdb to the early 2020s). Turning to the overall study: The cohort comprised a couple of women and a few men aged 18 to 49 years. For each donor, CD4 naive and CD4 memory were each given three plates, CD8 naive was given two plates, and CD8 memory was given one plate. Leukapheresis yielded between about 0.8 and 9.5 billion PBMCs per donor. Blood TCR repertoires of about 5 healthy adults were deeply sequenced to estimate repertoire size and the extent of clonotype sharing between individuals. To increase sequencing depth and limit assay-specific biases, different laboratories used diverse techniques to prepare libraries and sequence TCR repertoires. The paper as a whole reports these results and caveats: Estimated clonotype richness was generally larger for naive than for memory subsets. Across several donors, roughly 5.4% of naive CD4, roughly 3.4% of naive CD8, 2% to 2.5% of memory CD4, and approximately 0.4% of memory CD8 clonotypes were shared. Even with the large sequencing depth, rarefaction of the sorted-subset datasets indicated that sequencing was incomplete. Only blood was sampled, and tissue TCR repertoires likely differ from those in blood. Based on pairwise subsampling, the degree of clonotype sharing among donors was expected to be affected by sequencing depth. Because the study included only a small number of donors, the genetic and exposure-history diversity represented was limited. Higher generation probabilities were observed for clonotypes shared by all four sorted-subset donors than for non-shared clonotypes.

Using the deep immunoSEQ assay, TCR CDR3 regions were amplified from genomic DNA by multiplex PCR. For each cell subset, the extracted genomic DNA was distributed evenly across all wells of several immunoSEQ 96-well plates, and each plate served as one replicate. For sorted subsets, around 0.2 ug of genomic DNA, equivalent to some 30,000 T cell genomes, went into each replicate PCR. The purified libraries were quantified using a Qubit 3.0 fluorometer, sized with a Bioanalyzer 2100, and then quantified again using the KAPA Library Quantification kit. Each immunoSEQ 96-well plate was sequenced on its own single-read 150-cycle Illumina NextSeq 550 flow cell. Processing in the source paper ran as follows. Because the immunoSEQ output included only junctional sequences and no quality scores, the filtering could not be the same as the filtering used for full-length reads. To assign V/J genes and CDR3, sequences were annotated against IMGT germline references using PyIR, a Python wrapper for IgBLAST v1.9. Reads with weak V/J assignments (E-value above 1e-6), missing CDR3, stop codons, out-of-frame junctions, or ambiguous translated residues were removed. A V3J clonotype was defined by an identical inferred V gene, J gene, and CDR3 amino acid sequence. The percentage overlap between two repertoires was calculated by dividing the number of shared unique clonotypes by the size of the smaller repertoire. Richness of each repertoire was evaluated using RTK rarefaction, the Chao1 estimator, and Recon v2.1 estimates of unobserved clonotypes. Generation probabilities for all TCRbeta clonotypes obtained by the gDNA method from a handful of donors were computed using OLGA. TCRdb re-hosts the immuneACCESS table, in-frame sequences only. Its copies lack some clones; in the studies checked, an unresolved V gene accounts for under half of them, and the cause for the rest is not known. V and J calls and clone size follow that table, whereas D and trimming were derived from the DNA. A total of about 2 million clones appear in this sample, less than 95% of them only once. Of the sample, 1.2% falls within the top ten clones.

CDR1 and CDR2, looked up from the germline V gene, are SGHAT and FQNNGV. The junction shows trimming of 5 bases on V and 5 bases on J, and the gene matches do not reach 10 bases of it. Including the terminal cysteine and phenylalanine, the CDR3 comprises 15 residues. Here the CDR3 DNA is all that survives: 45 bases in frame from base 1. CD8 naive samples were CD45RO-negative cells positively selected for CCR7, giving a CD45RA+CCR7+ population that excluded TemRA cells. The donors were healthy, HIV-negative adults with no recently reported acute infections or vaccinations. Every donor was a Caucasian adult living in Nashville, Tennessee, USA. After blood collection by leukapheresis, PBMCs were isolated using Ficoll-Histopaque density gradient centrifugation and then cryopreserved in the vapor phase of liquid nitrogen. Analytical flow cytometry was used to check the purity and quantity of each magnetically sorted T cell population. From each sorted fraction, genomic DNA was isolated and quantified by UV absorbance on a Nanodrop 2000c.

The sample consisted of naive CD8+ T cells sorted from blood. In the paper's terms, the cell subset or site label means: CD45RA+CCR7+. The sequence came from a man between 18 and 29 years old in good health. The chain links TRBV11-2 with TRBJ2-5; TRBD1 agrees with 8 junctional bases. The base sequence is TGTGCCAGCAGCGGATGGGACAGGCCGGGGGAGACCCAGTACTTC. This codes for CASSGWDRPGETQYF.